These 10 T cell receptor beta chains came from one sample sequenced in a study of EBV T-cell therapy then PD-1 blockade in nasopharyngeal carcinoma. Treatment: AdE1-LMPpoly-expanded autologous EBV-specific T-cell therapy followed by anti-PD-1 nivolumab. TCRdb's copy holds only in-frame clones and misses some; the assay was immunoSEQ multiplex PCR. The sample has 20,000 to 25,000 clones; about 79% are singletons. The antigens these receptors bind are not known. This specimen was CD8+ T cells from blood, taken at day -245 from a patient whose treatment included autologous EBV-specific T cells and nivolumab. The receptors derive from a middle-aged man with nasopharyngeal carcinoma.

J is TRBJ1-1 and V is TRBV6-5; possible D gene TRBD1, 5 bases. Deletions cut 5 bases from V and 4 bases from J, with 11 bases between. CDR3 length equals 13 residues. Germline CDR1 is MNHEY and CDR2 is SVGAGI. CDR3 loop: CASSRGDGTEAFF. CDR3 nucleotide sequence: TGTGCCAGCAGTAGGGGAGACGGCACTGAAGCTTTCTTT.

In this sample, this clone is medium-sized (0.01 to 0.1%). V usage is TRBV4-1 and J usage is TRBJ2-7; the D is unclear. V was pared by 1 base and J by 4 bases, with 11 bases between. Germline V gene sequence: CDR1 MGHRA, CDR2 YSYEKL. CDR3 length: 14 residues. The DNA of the CDR3 is TGCGCCAGCAGCCAAGCAGAGACACAATACGAGCAGTACTTC. It encodes CASSQAETQYEQYF.

This clone was observed once. The genes are TRBV5-5 and TRBJ1-2; 8 bases match TRBD1. CDR3 length: 15 amino acids. Germline CDR1 reads SGHKS; CDR2 reads YYEKEE (reference sequence). Trimming at V came to 5 bases and at J to 8 bases, leaving 14 bases not matched to a gene. This chain's CDR3 is CASRAQGAAQGGYTF. In DNA, the CDR3 is TGTGCCAGCAGAGCCCAGGGGGCCGCACAAGGCGGCTACACCTTC.

The chain has TRBV6-5 and TRBJ1-2; perhaps TRBD1 as D (5 bases). The germline CDR1 and CDR2 sequences are MNHEY and SVGAGI. V was cut by 6 bases and J by 0 bases, with 14 bases left in between. The CDR3 consists of 15 residues. The CDR3 DNA reads TGTGCCAGCAGCCTGGGACCGGAGGCTAACTATGGCTACACCTTC. It specifies CASSLGPEANYGYTF.

J is TRBJ2-1 and V is TRBV7-9; no clear D gene. This CDR3 is 14 amino acids long. Trimming stripped 6 bases from V and 5 bases from J, with 14 bases between. Germline lookup yields CDR1 SEHNR and CDR2 FQNEAQ (reference sequence). CDR3 nucleotides: TGTGCCAGCAGACCTAAAAAAGGACACAATGAGCAGTTCTTC. Encoded protein: CASRPKKGHNEQFF.

V is TRBV5-1 and J is TRBJ2-7, with D perhaps TRBD2 (7 bases). CDR1 and CDR2 (germline): SGHRS, YFSETQ. This CDR3 has 17 residues. V lost 4 bases, J lost 1 base, and 21 bases lay in between. This CDR3 is CASSPSSKGGDSYEQYF. CDR3 DNA sequence: TGCGCCAGCAGCCCCTCAAGTAAAGGGGGGGATTCCTACGAGCAGTACTTC.

The rearrangement joins TRBV9 to TRBJ2-2; TRBD2 matches 9 bases. The germline V gene encodes CDR1 SGDLS and CDR2 YYNGEE. Trimming cost V 0 bases and J 4 bases; bases outside gene matches: 4. The CDR3 runs 16 residues. CDR3 residues: CASSVGSGGLTGELFF. DNA for the CDR3: TGTGCCAGCAGCGTAGGTAGCGGGGGACTCACCGGGGAGCTGTTTTTT.

This chain uses TRBV14 with TRBJ1-1; no firm D call. V was trimmed by 4 bases and J by 0 bases, leaving 12 bases between them. Germline CDR1 SGHDN, CDR2 FVKESK. The CDR3 runs 15 residues. The CDR3 DNA is TGTGCCAGCAGCCTGAACTGGGTCATGAACACTGAAGCTTTCTTT. This codes for CASSLNWVMNTEAFF.

The chain uses TRBV19 and TRBJ2-1; 11 bases match TRBD2. In germline, CDR1 is LNHDA, CDR2 SQIVND (reference sequence). The CDR3 has 16 residues. V shed 2 bases and J 5 bases; nucleotides not matched to a gene: 5. Written as DNA, the CDR3 is TGTGCCAGTAGTATACTGGCTAGCGGGGGGAACAATGAGCAGTTCTTC. Amino acid sequence: CASSILASGGNNEQFF.

This chain uses TRBV4-3 with TRBJ2-7; 9 bases map to TRBD2. The germline gives CDR1 LGHNA, CDR2 YSLEER. The CDR3 loop spans 15 amino acids. J gave up 3 bases and V 0 bases, and 3 bases lay outside the gene matches. The CDR3 loop is CASSQDASGIYEQYF. The CDR3 DNA is TGCGCCAGCAGCCAAGACGCTAGCGGGATCTACGAGCAGTACTTC.